This TCR beta chain stems from a study of shared clonotypes between healthy human individuals. Study context: CD4 naive and memory got three plates each, CD8 naive two, CD8 memory one.

All donors qualified as healthy HIV-negative adults and had experienced no recent acute infections or vaccinations. The CDR3 consists of 14 residues. Trimming shortened V by 8 bases and J by 4 bases, and 17 bases separated the two germline ends. Germline V gives CDR1 MNHEY, CDR2 SVGAGI. Each replicate PCR on the sorted subsets used roughly 190 ng DNA (approximately 33,000 T cell genomes). TCRdb's table, derived via immunoSEQ multiplex PCR, lists solely in-frame clones and lacks some. The sample lists about 2.4 million clones, more than 80% occurring once. The receptor was isolated from a man aged 18 to 29 in good health. The rearrangement joins TRBV6-5 to TRBJ1-1; a weak D match, TRBD1 (5 bases). The specimen sequenced was naive CD4+ T cells sorted from blood. Noted subset: CD45RA+ positively selected. The CDR3 loop reads CASGRGASGTEAFF. The CDR3 coding sequence is TGTGCCAGCGGTCGAGGGGCCTCGGGCACTGAAGCTTTCTTT.